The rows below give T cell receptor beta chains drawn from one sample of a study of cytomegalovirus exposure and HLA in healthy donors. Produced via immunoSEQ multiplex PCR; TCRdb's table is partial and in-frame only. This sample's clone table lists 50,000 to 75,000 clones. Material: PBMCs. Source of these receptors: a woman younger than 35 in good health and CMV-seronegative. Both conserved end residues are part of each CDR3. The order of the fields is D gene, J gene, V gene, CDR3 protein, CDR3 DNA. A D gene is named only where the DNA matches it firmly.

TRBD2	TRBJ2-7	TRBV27	CASSFIAGAYEQYF	TGTGCCAGCAGTTTTATAGCGGGGGCCTACGAGCAGTACTTC
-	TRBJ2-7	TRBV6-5	CASTQRSSASYEQYF	TGTGCCAGCACCCAGCGGTCTAGCGCCTCCTACGAGCAGTACTTC
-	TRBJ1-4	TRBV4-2	CASSQVLTATNEKLFF	TGTGCCAGCAGCCAAGTATTGACAGCAACTAATGAAAAACTGTTTTTT
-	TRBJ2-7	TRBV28	CASSPSGTLAYEQYF	TGTGCCAGCAGCCCCTCCGGGACACTCGCCTACGAGCAGTACTTC
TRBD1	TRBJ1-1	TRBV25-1	CASSEGTADTEAFF	TGTGCCAGCAGTGAAGGGACAGCTGACACTGAAGCTTTCTTT
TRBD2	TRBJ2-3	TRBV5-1	CASSSGLAGGLTDTQYF	TGCGCCAGCAGCTCCGGACTAGCGGGGGGCCTCACAGATACGCAGTATTTT
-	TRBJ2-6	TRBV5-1	CASRFNGANVLTF	TGCGCCAGCAGATTTAATGGGGCCAACGTCCTGACTTTC
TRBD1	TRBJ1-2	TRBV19	CASSFGGTADGYTF	TGTGCCAGTAGTTTTGGTGGGACAGCCGATGGCTACACCTTC
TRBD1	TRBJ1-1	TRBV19	CASSQLQGGLRAFF	TGTGCCAGTAGTCAGTTACAGGGGGGACTTCGGGCTTTCTTT
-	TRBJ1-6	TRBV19	CASSVQLDSPLHF	TGTGCCAGTAGTGTCCAACTAGATTCACCCCTCCACTTT
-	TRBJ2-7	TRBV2	CASILTQGSEQYF	TGTGCCAGCATTTTAACACAGGGAAGCGAGCAGTACTTC
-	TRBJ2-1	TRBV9	CASNGLGRGSDNEQFF	TGTGCCAGCAACGGACTTGGGAGAGGGTCCGACAATGAGCAGTTCTTC
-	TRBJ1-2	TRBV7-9	CASSFDTNYGYTF	TGTGCCAGCAGCTTCGACACTAACTATGGCTACACCTTC
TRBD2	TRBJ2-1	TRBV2	CAGTSGGINEQFF	TGTGCCGGTACTAGCGGGGGGATCAATGAGCAGTTCTTC
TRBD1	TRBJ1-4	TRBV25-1	CASSEWGQFNEKLFF	TGTGCCAGCAGTGAATGGGGACAGTTTAATGAAAAACTGTTTTTT
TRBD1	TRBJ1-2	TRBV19	CATLRLGQGVGGYTF	TGTGCCACTCTCCGCCTGGGACAGGGGGTCGGTGGCTACACCTTC
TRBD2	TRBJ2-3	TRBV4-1	CASSRDGSSGGTDTQYF	TGCGCCAGCAGCCGCGATGGGTCTAGCGGGGGTACAGATACGCAGTATTTT
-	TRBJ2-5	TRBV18	CASGALRETQYF	TGTGCCAGCGGAGCTTTAAGAGAGACCCAGTACTTC
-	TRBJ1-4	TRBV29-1	CSAGSLSTNEKLFF	TGCAGCGCTGGGAGCCTTTCAACTAATGAAAAACTGTTTTTT
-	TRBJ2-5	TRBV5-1	CASSLAGWGETQYF	TGCGCCAGCAGCTTGGCGGGGTGGGGAGAGACCCAGTACTTC
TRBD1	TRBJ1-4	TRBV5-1	CASSRTGQGEKLFF	TGCGCCAGCAGCCGGACAGGGCAGGGTGAAAAACTGTTTTTT
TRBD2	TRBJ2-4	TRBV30	CAWSVSGRNIQYF	TGTGCCTGGAGTGTTAGCGGGAGGAACATTCAGTACTTC
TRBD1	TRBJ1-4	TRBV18	CASSPLQGMGTNEKLFF	TGTGCCAGCTCACCCTTACAGGGGATGGGAACTAATGAAAAACTGTTTTTT
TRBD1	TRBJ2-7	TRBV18	CASSPSGQGDYEQYF	TGTGCCAGCTCACCATCGGGACAGGGGGACTACGAGCAGTACTTC
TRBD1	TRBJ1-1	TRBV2	CASSPDRGEAFF	TGTGCCAGCAGTCCGGACAGGGGAGAAGCTTTCTTT
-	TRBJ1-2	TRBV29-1	CSVEPEGGYTF	TGCAGCGTTGAGCCTGAGGGTGGCTACACCTTC
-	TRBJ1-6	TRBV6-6	CASSYSPDTPFPLHF	TGTGCCAGCAGTTACTCGCCGGACACACCATTCCCCCTCCACTTT